These 3 T cell receptor beta chains were all obtained from the same sample, sequenced in a study of shared clonotypes between healthy human individuals. Sequencing used immunoSEQ multiplex PCR; TCRdb keeps in-frame clones, though not all of them. The sample gives under 1,100,000 clones, about 75% of which show up once; about 1.5% is in the top ten. Sequencing was carried out using memory CD4+ T cells sorted from blood. Subset noted: CD45RA-negative fraction. The receptors stem from a man aged 18 to 29 in good health.

The chain is built from TRBV13 and TRBJ1-3; D unclear. The CDR3 length is 15 residues. V dropped 5 bases and J dropped 2 bases, with 13 bases sitting between them. The germline gives CDR1 PRHDT, CDR2 FYEKMQ (reference sequence). CDR3 residues: CASSAGWQAGNTIYF. CDR3 nucleotide sequence: TGTGCCAGCAGCGCCGGGTGGCAGGCTGGAAACACCATATATTTT.

The genes are TRBV11-2 and TRBJ1-4; no clear D. The CDR3 is made up of 16 amino acids. The germline V gene has CDR1 SGHAT and CDR2 FQNNGV. Trimming took off 1 base at V and 8 bases at J, with 17 bases between the two ends. This CDR3 is CASSLGAVGSNEKLFF. The CDR3 DNA follows: TGTGCCAGCAGCTTAGGGGCAGTCGGATCCAACGAAAAACTGTTTTTT.

J is TRBJ2-4 and V is TRBV28, with D uncertain. The CDR3 spans 15 residues. Trimming removed 3 bases at V and 2 bases at J, with 11 bases between. Germline V gene lookup returns CDR1 MDHEN and CDR2 SYDVKM. CDR3 in DNA: TGTGCCAGCAGTTTGAGTGGCAGACCCAAAAACATTCAGTACTTC. It specifies CASSLSGRPKNIQYF. Complete variable domain (other parts from reference TRBV28 and TRBJ2-4): DVKVTQSSRYLVKRTGEKVFLECVQDMDHENMFWYRQDPGLGLRLIYFSYDVKMKEKGDIPEGYSVSREKKERFSLILESASTNQTSMYLCASSLSGRPKNIQYFGAGTRLSVL.